This T cell receptor (beta chain) was profiled in a study of T cells after yellow fever vaccination. General study results and limits: Though it reached lower strength, the secondary response hit its peak faster, day 5 versus 15.

A remark on this clonotype: Antigen: not known.

V gave up 5 bases and J gave up 2 bases; unmatched junction bases: 9. Germline lookup yields CDR1 SEHNR and CDR2 FQNEAQ (reference sequence). The CDR3 runs 16 residues. TCR cDNA was made by 5'RACE template switching, adding a universal primer site and UMIs. Using its own MiXCR run on the 5' RACE reads, TCRdb lists one record per CDR3 protein. Of about 550,000 distinct CDR3 sequences detected, about 19% appear once; the ten largest clones hold roughly 13%. The chain joins TRBV7-9 to TRBJ2-3; 8 bases align to TRBD1. The TCR was taken from a man aged 25-40 years who received the YFV17D yellow fever vaccine. Here the sequenced sample was PBMCs, taken 15 days after the yellow fever booster vaccination. The CDR3 loop is CASSGRTGRNTDTQYF. Here the CDR3 DNA reads TGTGCCAGCAGCGGTCGGACAGGGAGGAACACAGATACGCAGTATTTT.